The T cell receptor (beta chain) under discussion was sequenced for a study of T cells in Graves' hyperthyroidism and ophthalmopathy. The study's findings and limits: Most thyroid clonotypes expanded above 0.001 were also detected in blood. Median prediction lead before ophthalmopathy onset was around seven months with the model.

The CDR3 regions of TCR beta were amplified from RNA transcripts. The HTBI primer set served for first-round RT-PCR of the TCR CDR3. TCRdb re-called the multiplex PCR reads with MiXCR, one entry per CDR3 protein. The repertoire consists of roughly 100,000 distinct CDR3 sequences, with approximately 48% occurring once and the leading ten covering roughly 24%. Per the germline V gene, CDR1 is MNHNS and CDR2 is SASEGT. The CDR3 spans 12 residues. Trimming took off 2 bases at V and 9 bases at J, with 8 bases between the two ends. A lack of ophthalmopathy progression within 18 months defined stable Graves' hyperthyroidism. PBMCs were collected from an approximately 9.4 ml volume of fresh peripheral blood. This clonotype came up many times. What it recognizes is unknown.

The chain links TRBV6-1 to TRBJ1-5; D ambiguous. This clonotype was obtained from a man aged 40-50 years with Graves' hyperthyroidism. Sequenced material: blood. The CDR3 bases are TGTGCCAGCAGTGAAAGGGCAGGGCCCCAGCATTTT. Encoded protein: CASSERAGPQHF.